This section outlines one TCR beta chain sequence together with its context. Enrolment of Seattle patients took place during active infection, and they were followed longitudinally. The CDR3 is 14 amino acids. Per the original methods: Reference gene primer amplification gave estimated nucleated cell counts. The table came from immunoSEQ multiplex PCR; TCRdb's copy has only in-frame clones and leaves some out. For V, J and clone size, that table is used; D and trimming come from the DNA. The data contain approximately 46,000 clones, about 86% of them singletons. This sample stems from a study of blood T cell repertoires in COVID-19. Study-level background: Both acute and convalescent COVID-19 samples were obtained from the United States, Italy and Spain.

The material sequenced was peripheral blood. The V and J genes are TRBV21-1 and TRBJ2-2; the table gives TRBD2 as D, unverified against the DNA. TRBV21-1 is a documented pseudogene. The sequence came from a woman aged 80 or older with COVID-19, enrolled during active disease. The chain's CDR3 is CASSKGGGLRGAVF. CDR3 DNA: TGTGCCAGCAGCAAAGGAGGAGGACTCCGGGGAGCTGTTTTT.